Below, 26 T cell receptor beta chains from the same sample are listed, as sequenced in a study of CD8+ T cells in alopecia areata. TCR sequencing used cDNA made by reverse transcription of extracted RNA. TCRdb keeps only in-frame clones here, not all; method: immunoSEQ multiplex PCR. The table has 200,000 to 250,000 clones, approximately 61% seen once. The source material was CD4+ T cells sorted from blood, sampled at week 0. The origin of the receptors is a human donor with alopecia areata.

This clone has just a few counts. The J gene is TRBJ2-2, the V gene TRBV6-6; D perhaps matches TRBD2 (5 bases). Trimming pared 6 bases from V and 4 bases from J, leaving 15 bases between. Germline V lookup: CDR1 MNHNY, CDR2 SVGAGI (reference sequence). This CDR3 spans 15 amino acids. CDR3 amino acids: CASSSLGGGTGELFF. The CDR3 bases are TGTGCCAGCAGCTCTCTTGGAGGTGGCACCGGGGAGCTGTTTTTT.

This clone has more than one count but fewer than ten. The chain uses TRBV2 and TRBJ2-7, with 8 nucleotides matching TRBD1. Germline V CDR1 and CDR2: SNHLY, FYNNEI. Unmatched junction bases numbered 10, after V lost 6 bases and J lost 3 bases. The CDR3 contains 15 residues. This chain's CDR3 is CASRRGGGQGYEQYF. The CDR3 coding sequence is TGTGCCAGCAGAAGGGGCGGTGGACAGGGCTACGAGCAGTACTTC.

This sequence joins TRBV18 and TRBJ2-5; possibly TRBD1 or TRBD2 for D (5 bases each). This CDR3 spans 14 amino acids. Trimming took off 3 bases at V and 3 bases at J, with 11 bases between the two ends. Germline CDR1 KGHSH, CDR2 LQKENI. CDR3 sequence reads: CASSPGAGKETQYF. The CDR3 DNA sequence: TGTGCCAGCTCACCGGGAGCAGGGAAAGAGACCCAGTACTTC.

This clone was observed a few times. This chain connects TRBV25-1 to TRBJ1-4; D unresolved. This CDR3 has 14 residues. The V gene lost 2 bases and the J gene lost 6 bases, with 10 bases spanning the gap. CDR1 and CDR2 from the germline V gene are MGHDK and SYGVNS. The CDR3 spells CASSELGRDEKLFF. CDR3 nucleotides: TGTGCCAGCAGTGAACTAGGGCGCGATGAAAAACTGTTTTTT.

This rearrangement joins TRBV30 to TRBJ1-1; D is unclear. V lost 5 bases and J 3 bases, leaving 7 bases between the germline ends. The germline V gene has CDR1 GTSNPN and CDR2 SVGIG (reference sequence). This CDR3 has 11 amino acids. CDR3 nucleotide sequence: TGTGCCTGGTTTACCTACACTGAAGCTTTCTTT. Translated, it gives CAWFTYTEAFF.

The rearrangement uses TRBV29-1 and TRBJ2-1; TRBD2 matches 7 bases. The germline V gene has CDR1 SQVTM and CDR2 ANQGSEA. The CDR3 is made up of 14 amino acids. The V and J ends lost 5 bases and 4 bases, in that order; junction bases with no gene match: 8. The CDR3 DNA sequence: TGCAGCGTTCCCACCCGGGGGGAGTACAATGAGCAGTTCTTC. Translating gives CSVPTRGEYNEQFF.

This sequence joins TRBV5-1 and TRBJ2-5; a weak D match, TRBD2 (6 bases). The CDR3 is made up of 16 amino acids. V was clipped by 0 bases and J by 0 bases, with 12 bases between them. Looked up from germline, CDR1 is SGHRS and CDR2 is YFSETQ. For the CDR3, the DNA is TGCGCCAGCAGCTTGGTAGGGACTGGGTACCAAGAGACCCAGTACTTC. Amino acid sequence: CASSLVGTGYQETQYF.

The chain is built from TRBV6-6 and TRBJ1-5, with D possibly being TRBD1 (5 bases). CDR3 length: 12 amino acids. CDR1 and CDR2 from the germline V gene are MNHNY and SVGAGI (reference sequence). V was shortened by 6 bases and J by 5 bases, with 8 bases between the two germline ends. CDR3 coding DNA: TGTGCCAGCAGAGTGGGGGATCAGCCCCAGCATTTT. Translated: CASRVGDQPQHF.

This clone is a singleton in its sample. The same CDR3 arises from other DNA sequences in this sample as well. As DNA, the CDR3 is TGCAGCGTAGGGGGGAGGGCCTACAATGAGCAGTTCTTC. It specifies CSVGGRAYNEQFF. The rearrangement uses TRBV29-1 and TRBJ2-1; maybe TRBD2 (7 bases). Germline V gene data show CDR1 as SQVTM and CDR2 as ANQGSEA. The CDR3 has 13 amino acids. The ends were cut back, 6 bases at V and 2 bases at J, with 11 bases in the middle.

The genes are TRBV7-2 and TRBJ2-1, with TRBD2 matching 11 bases. CDR1 is SGHTA and CDR2 is FQGNSA in the germline V gene. The ends lost 3 bases at V and 5 bases at J; junction bases unmatched: 9. The CDR3 is 17 residues long. The CDR3 DNA sequence: TGTGCCAGCAGCTTTTTACATAGCGGGGGGGTTAACAATGAGCAGTTCTTC. Translating it yields CASSFLHSGGVNNEQFF.

In its sample, this clone was seen a few times. V and J are TRBV7-2 and TRBJ2-3, with D unresolved. CDR1 is SGHTA, CDR2 FQGNSA, per germline. This CDR3 has 13 residues. V dropped 3 bases and J dropped 2 bases, with 6 bases sitting between them. CDR3 in amino acids: CASSFGATDTQYF. CDR3 nucleotides: TGTGCCAGCAGCTTCGGCGCCACAGATACGCAGTATTTT. The full variable domain, in which reference TRBV7-2 and TRBJ2-3 provide the parts outside the CDR3, is GAGVSQSPSNKVTEKGKDVELRCDPISGHTALYWYRQSLGQGLEFLIYFQGNSAPDKSGLPSDRFSAERTGGSVSTLTIQRTQQEDSAVYLCASSFGATDTQYFGPGTRLTVL.

J is TRBJ2-5 and V is TRBV9, with 10 positions matching TRBD2. V shed 5 bases and J 5 bases; nucleotides not matched to a gene: 9. Per the germline V gene, CDR1 is SGDLS and CDR2 is YYNGEE. The CDR3 extends over 15 amino acids. The CDR3 nucleotides are TGTGCCAGCAGTGCCAGCCCGACTAGCGGGGAGACCCAGTACTTC. It encodes CASSASPTSGETQYF.

This chain connects TRBV18 to TRBJ1-2; 9 positions match TRBD1. This CDR3 has 15 residues. Germline CDR1 reads KGHSH; CDR2 reads LQKENI. After removal of 3 bases from V and 3 bases from J, the junction contained 5 bases not matched to a gene. The DNA for the CDR3 is TGTGCCAGCTCACCCGATGGACAGGGGTACTATGGCTACACCTTC. Amino acids: CASSPDGQGYYGYTF. The complete variable domain, with remaining parts taken from reference TRBV18 and TRBJ1-2, reads NAGVMQNPRHLVRRRGQEARLRCSPMKGHSHVYWYRQLPEEGLKFMVYLQKENIIDESGMPKERFSAEFPKEGPSILRIQQVVRGDSAAYFCASSPDGQGYYGYTFGSGTRLTVV.

The V gene is TRBV5-6, the J gene TRBJ2-5; 9 bases align to TRBD1. V lost 4 bases to trimming and J lost 4 bases; unmatched junction nucleotides: 5. The V gene's germline CDR1 is SGHDT and CDR2 YYEEEE. CDR3 size: 14 residues. The CDR3 region is CASSRDRGRETQYF. CDR3 DNA: TGTGCCAGCAGCCGAGACAGGGGGAGAGAGACCCAGTACTTC.

This chain joins TRBV7-2 and TRBJ2-7; 7 bases line up with TRBD2. Germline-derived CDR1 and CDR2 are SGHTA and FQGNSA. V shed 10 bases and J 7 bases; nucleotides not matched to a gene: 16. This CDR3 has 14 residues. CDR3 region: CATSGGLPTTEQYF. In DNA form, the CDR3 reads TGTGCCACCTCGGGGGGACTCCCAACTACGGAGCAGTACTTC. The full variable domain, rest sourced from reference TRBV7-2 and TRBJ2-7, is GAGVSQSPSNKVTEKGKDVELRCDPISGHTALYWYRQSLGQGLEFLIYFQGNSAPDKSGLPSDRFSAERTGGSVSTLTIQRTQQEDSAVYLCATSGGLPTTEQYFGPGTRLTVT.

This clone was seen many times. The chain combines TRBV6-6 with TRBJ1-6; no clear D. The V gene's germline CDR1 is MNHNY and CDR2 SVGAGI (reference sequence). V was clipped by 3 bases and J by 10 bases, with 16 bases between them. This CDR3 is 15 amino acids long. CDR3 bases: TGTGCCAGCAGTTATTATGAGGGTGGACGGTCACCCCTCCACTTT. Amino acids: CASSYYEGGRSPLHF.

V and J are TRBV2 and TRBJ2-1; D is unresolved. The germline CDR1 and CDR2 sequences are SNHLY and FYNNEI. V was clipped by 8 bases and J by 2 bases, with 7 bases between them. The CDR3 has 12 amino acids. The CDR3 region has the DNA TGTGCCAGCGGTTACACCTACAATGAGCAGTTCTTC. It is translated as CASGYTYNEQFF.

The V call is TRBV5-1, the J call TRBJ2-2; D is ambiguous. Trimming left V 0 bases short and J 5 bases short, with 8 bases between. There are 14 residues in the CDR3. CDR1 and CDR2 from the germline V gene are SGHRS and YFSETQ. Here the CDR3 DNA reads TGCGCCAGCAGCTTGGAATTGGGGACCGGGGAGCTGTTTTTT. Translating gives CASSLELGTGELFF.

This clone was found a few times. One junction end does not reproduce the germline sequence, and a read error may be involved. The genes are TRBV28 and TRBJ2-3; the match to TRBD1 covers 10 bases. There are 16 residues in the CDR3. CDR1 and CDR2 from the germline V gene are MDHEN and SYDVKM. CDR3: CASSIWTGGETDTQYF. The CDR3 region has the DNA TGTGCCAGCAGTATATGGACAGGGGGGGAGACAGATACGCAGTATTTT.

The chain recombines TRBV6-5 with TRBJ2-7; 10 nucleotides line up with TRBD1. V lost 5 bases to trimming and J lost 3 bases; unmatched junction nucleotides: 4. Germline V gene lookup returns CDR1 MNHEY and CDR2 SVGAGI. CDR3 size: 14 residues. The CDR3 region has the DNA TGTGCCAGCAGTCCTTGGACAGGGGGCTACGAGCAGTACTTC. Translation gives CASSPWTGGYEQYF.

DNA for the CDR3: TGTGCCAGCAGTCCCGGGACAGGGGAGTTCACTGAAGCTTTCTTT. This codes for CASSPGTGEFTEAFF. V gene TRBV6-6 combines with J gene TRBJ1-1; 10 bases line up with TRBD1. Germline CDR1 is MNHNY and CDR2 is SVGAGI (reference sequence). The V segment lost 5 bases and the J segment 4 bases; nucleotides outside the gene matches: 7. The CDR3 extends over 15 amino acids.

This chain joins TRBV4-1 and TRBJ1-4, with TRBD1 identical over 8 bases. CDR1 and CDR2 (germline): MGHRA, YSYEKL. The J segment lost 8 bases and the V segment lost 4 bases, leaving 9 bases of the junction unmatched. The CDR3 contains 15 residues. CDR3 protein: CASSPRTGYQEKLFF. In DNA form, the CDR3 reads TGCGCCAGCAGCCCCCGGACAGGGTATCAAGAAAAACTGTTTTTT.

The rearrangement uses TRBV30 and TRBJ1-3, with a weak D call TRBD1 (5 bases). Between the trimmed V and J ends, which lost 0 bases and 4 bases, there was a span of 10 bases. CDR1 and CDR2 (germline): GTSNPN, SVGIG (reference sequence). This CDR3 is built from 14 residues. The CDR3: CAWSVSTVGNTIYF. The CDR3 DNA is TGTGCCTGGAGTGTATCGACAGTCGGAAACACCATATATTTT.

This chain connects TRBV6-5 to TRBJ1-2; 7 nucleotides match TRBD1. This CDR3 comprises 14 residues. Germline-derived CDR1 and CDR2 are MNHEY and SVGAGI. V dropped 2 bases and J dropped 7; count of bases not matched to a gene: 7. The CDR3 nucleotides read TGTGCCAGCAGTTACACGACAGGGAGGTTTGGCTACACCTTC. It yields the protein CASSYTTGRFGYTF.

The genes are TRBV7-9 and TRBJ2-4, with D tentatively TRBD2 (6 bases). The CDR3 contains 13 residues. Germline values: CDR1 SEHNR, CDR2 FQNEAQ (reference sequence). The V and J ends lost 2 bases and 15 bases respectively, with 17 bases between them. CDR3 region: CASSLTSGDRPYF. Here the CDR3 DNA reads TGTGCCAGCAGCTTAACCTCGGGGGACCGCCCGTACTTC.

V is TRBV7-6 and J is TRBJ1-5, with 7 bases lining up with TRBD1. J lost 7 bases, V lost 5 bases, and 14 bases had no gene match. The CDR3 spans 16 residues. Germline CDR1 is SGHVS and CDR2 is FNYEAQ. For the CDR3, the DNA is TGTGCCAGCAGCCAAATGGGGGACAGTTGGGGCCAGCCCCAGCATTTT. Its protein is CASSQMGDSWGQPQHF.